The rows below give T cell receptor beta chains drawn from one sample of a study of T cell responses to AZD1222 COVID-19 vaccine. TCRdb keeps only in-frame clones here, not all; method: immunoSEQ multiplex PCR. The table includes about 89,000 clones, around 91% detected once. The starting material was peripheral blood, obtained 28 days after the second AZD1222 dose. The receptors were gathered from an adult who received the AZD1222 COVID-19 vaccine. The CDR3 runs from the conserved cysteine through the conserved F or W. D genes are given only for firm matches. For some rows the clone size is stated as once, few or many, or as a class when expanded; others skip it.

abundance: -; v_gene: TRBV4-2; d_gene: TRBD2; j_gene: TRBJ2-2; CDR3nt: TGTGCCAGCAGCCATCCCCCGTCAAGACTAGCGGGGTCCGGGGAGCTGTTTTTT; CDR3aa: CASSHPPSRLAGSGELFF
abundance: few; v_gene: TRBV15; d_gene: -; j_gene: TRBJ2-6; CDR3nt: TGTGCCACCAGCAGAGAGGGACACTCTGGGGCCAACGTCCTGACTTTC; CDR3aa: CATSREGHSGANVLTF
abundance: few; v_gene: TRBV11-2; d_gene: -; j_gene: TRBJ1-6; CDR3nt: TGTGCCAGCAGCCGCACAAGCTCCTATAATTCACCCCTCCACTTT; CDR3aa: CASSRTSSYNSPLHF
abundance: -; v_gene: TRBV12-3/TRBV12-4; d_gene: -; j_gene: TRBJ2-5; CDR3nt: TGTGCCAGCAGTTTATCCGAGACCCAGTACTTC; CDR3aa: CASSLSETQYF
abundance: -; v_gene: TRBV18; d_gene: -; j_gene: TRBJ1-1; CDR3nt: TGTGCCAGCTCACTGAACAGGGACACTGAAGCTTTCTTT; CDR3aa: CASSLNRDTEAFF
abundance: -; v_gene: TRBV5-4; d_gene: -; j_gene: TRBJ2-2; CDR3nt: TGTGCCAGCAGCTTCGCGACTTCGAACACCGGGGAGCTGTTTTTT; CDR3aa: CASSFATSNTGELFF
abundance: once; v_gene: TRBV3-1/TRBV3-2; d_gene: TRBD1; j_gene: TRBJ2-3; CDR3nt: TGTGCCAGTAGTCCCCGGGACAGGAGCACAGATACGCAGTATTTT; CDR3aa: CASSPRDRSTDTQYF
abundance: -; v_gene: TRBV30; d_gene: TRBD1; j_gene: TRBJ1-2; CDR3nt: TGTGCCTGGAGGACGGGACAGACCAAGATGGGCTACACCTTC; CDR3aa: CAWRTGQTKMGYTF
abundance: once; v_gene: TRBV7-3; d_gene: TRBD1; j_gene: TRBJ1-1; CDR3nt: TGTGCCAGCAGCTTAGAACGGAGGGGGCGAGGCACTGAAGCTTTCTTT; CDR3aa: CASSLERRGRGTEAFF
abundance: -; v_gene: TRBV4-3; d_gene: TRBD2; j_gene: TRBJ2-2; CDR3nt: TGCGCCAGCAGCCAGTTACTAGCGGTGAACACCGGGGAGCTGTTTTTT; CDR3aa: CASSQLLAVNTGELFF
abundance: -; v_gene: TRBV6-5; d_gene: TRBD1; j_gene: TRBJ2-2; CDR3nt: TGTGCCAGCAGCCGGGACAGGGTAGACACCGGGGAGCTGTTTTTT; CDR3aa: CASSRDRVDTGELFF
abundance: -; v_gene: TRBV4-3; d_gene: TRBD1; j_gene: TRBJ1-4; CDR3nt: TGCGCCAGCAGCCAGGAAGACAGGGTAGAAGAAAAACTGTTTTTT; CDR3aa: CASSQEDRVEEKLFF
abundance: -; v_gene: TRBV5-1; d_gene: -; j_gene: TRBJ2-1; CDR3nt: TGCGCCAGCAGCCCGGCGACCGAAAACTGGGACAATGAGCAGTTCTTC; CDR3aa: CASSPATENWDNEQFF
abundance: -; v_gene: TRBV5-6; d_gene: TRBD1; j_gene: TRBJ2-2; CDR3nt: TGTGCCAGCAGCAGGGAGACGACAGGGTTAAGCCGGGAGCTGTTTTTT; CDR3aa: CASSRETTGLSRELFF
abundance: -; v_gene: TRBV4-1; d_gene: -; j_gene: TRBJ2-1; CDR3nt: TGCGCCAGCACCCCGGGCCTGTTGTTCTCCTACAATGAGCAGTTCTTC; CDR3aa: CASTPGLLFSYNEQFF
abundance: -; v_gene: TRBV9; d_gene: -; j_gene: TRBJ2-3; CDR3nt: TGTGCCAGCAGCGTACTCCCATCGACCACAGATACGCAGTATTTT; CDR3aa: CASSVLPSTTDTQYF
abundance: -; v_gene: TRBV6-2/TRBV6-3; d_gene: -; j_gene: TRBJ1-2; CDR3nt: TGTGCCAGCAGCTATACGGACAGCTTCTATGGCTACACCTTC; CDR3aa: CASSYTDSFYGYTF
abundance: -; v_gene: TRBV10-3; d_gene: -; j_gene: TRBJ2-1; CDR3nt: TGTGCCATCAGTGAGTCTGGGCCGAGCTCCTACAATGAGCAGTTCTTC; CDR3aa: CAISESGPSSYNEQFF
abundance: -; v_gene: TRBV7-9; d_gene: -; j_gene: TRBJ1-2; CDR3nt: TGTGCCAGCAGCTTAGATGGGGGCACGGGCTACACCTTC; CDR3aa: CASSLDGGTGYTF
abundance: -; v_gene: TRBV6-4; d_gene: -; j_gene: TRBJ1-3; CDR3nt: TGTGCCAGCAGTGACACTCCGACAGGTAGAACCACTGGAAACACCATATATTTT; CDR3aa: CASSDTPTGRTTGNTIYF
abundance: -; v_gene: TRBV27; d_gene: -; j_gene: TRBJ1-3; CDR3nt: TGTGCCAGCAGTTTAACGGGTAGTGGAAACACCATATATTTT; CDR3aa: CASSLTGSGNTIYF
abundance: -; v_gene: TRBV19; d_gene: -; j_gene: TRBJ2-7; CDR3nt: TGTGCCAGTAGTAGCGGGTCCCCTACTCGGCAGTACTTC; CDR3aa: CASSSGSPTRQYF
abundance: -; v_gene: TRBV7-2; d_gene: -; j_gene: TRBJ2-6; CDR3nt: TGTGCCAGCGGCACGTCAGGGGCGGGCGGGGCCAACGTCCTGACTTTC; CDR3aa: CASGTSGAGGANVLTF
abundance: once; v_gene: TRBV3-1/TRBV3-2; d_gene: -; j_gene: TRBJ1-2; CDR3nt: TGTGCCAGCCGGAGCACCTTCACTCCGGATGGCTACACCTTC; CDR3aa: CASRSTFTPDGYTF
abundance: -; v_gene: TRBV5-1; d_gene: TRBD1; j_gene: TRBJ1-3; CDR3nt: TGCGCCAGCAGCTTGCCTACAGGGGGCACTGGAAACACCATATATTTT; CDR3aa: CASSLPTGGTGNTIYF
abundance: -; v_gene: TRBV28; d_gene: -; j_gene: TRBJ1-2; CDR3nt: TGTGCCAGCAGTGGACGCTCAACGTCCTTC; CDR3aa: CASSGRSTSF
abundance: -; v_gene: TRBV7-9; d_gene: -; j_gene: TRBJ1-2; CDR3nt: TGTGCCAGCAGCTTAGTGGGGGGCTATGGCTACACCTTC; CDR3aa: CASSLVGGYGYTF
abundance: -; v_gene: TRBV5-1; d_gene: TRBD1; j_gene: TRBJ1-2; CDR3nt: TGCGCCAGCTCGGACAGGAGTTATGGCTACACCTTC; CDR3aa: CASSDRSYGYTF
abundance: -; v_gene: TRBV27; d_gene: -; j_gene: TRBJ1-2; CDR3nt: TGTGCCAGCAGTTTTGCCAGGGACTACTATGGCTACACCTTC; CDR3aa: CASSFARDYYGYTF
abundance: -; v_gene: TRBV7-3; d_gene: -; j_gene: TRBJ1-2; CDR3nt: TGTGCCAGCAGCCCCCGGGACGGTTTCGGCTACACCTTC; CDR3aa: CASSPRDGFGYTF
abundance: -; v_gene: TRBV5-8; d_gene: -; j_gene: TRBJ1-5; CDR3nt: TGTGCCAGCAGCTTGGATTTGGGGCGGGTCAATCAGCCCCAGCATTTT; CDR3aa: CASSLDLGRVNQPQHF
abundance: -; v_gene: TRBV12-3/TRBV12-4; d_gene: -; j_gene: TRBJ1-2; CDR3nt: TGTGCCAGCGAGGGGGGGACAAACTATGGCTACACCTTC; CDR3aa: CASEGGTNYGYTF
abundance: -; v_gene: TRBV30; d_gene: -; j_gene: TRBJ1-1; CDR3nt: TGTGCGGGACACGGGGGAGAAGCTTTCTTT; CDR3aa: CAGHGGEAFF
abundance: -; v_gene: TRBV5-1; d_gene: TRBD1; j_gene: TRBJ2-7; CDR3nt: TGCGCCAGCAGCTTGCAGGGACAGGGGGGCGAGCAGTACTTC; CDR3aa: CASSLQGQGGEQYF
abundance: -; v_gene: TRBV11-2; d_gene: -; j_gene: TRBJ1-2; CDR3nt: TGTGCCAGCAGCCTCAGGGACCCTGTTACGGCGGACTATGGCTACACCTTC; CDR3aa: CASSLRDPVTADYGYTF
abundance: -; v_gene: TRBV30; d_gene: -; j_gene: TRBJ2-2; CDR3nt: TGTGCCTGGACCCGGACGGCTAACACCGGGGAGCTGTTTTTT; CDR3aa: CAWTRTANTGELFF
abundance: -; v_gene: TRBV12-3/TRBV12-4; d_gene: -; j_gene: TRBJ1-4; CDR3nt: TGTGCCAGCAGTTTACGATTTAATGAAAAACTGTTTTTT; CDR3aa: CASSLRFNEKLFF
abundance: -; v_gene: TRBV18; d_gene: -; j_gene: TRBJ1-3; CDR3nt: TGTGCCAGCTCACCGCAGGGGAACTTTGGAAACACCATATATTTT; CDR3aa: CASSPQGNFGNTIYF
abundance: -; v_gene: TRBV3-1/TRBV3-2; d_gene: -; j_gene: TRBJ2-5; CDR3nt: TGTGCCAGCAGCCCTTACCAAGAGACCCAGTACTTC; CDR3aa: CASSPYQETQYF
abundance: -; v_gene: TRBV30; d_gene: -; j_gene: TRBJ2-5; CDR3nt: TGTGCCTGGAGAGGGCTGCGGGAGACCCAGTACTTC; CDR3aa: CAWRGLRETQYF
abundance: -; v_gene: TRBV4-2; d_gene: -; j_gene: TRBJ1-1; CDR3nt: TGTGCCAGCAGCCCGACAGGGAACACTGAAGCTTTCTTT; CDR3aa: CASSPTGNTEAFF